This TCR beta chain was obtained from a study of blood T cell repertoires in COVID-19. Study overall: Donors in the United States, Italy and Spain gave samples during acute or convalescent COVID-19.

V lost 4 bases and J lost 2; bases outside the gene matches: 7. The CDR3 length is 15 residues. The germline V gene encodes CDR1 SGHRS and CDR2 YFSETQ. Sequenced by immunoSEQ multiplex PCR; TCRdb stores in-frame clones only, minus some. This table has about 50,000 clones, 70% to 90% appearing once. This chain uses TRBV5-1 with TRBJ2-7, with 9 bases aligning to TRBD1. The receptor was derived from a human donor in a cohort sampled during active COVID-19. Sequenced material: peripheral blood. As DNA, the CDR3 is TGCGCCAGCAGCCCCGGTGGGACAGGGCCCTACGAGCAGTACTTC. This sequence encodes CASSPGGTGPYEQYF.